These T cell receptor beta chains were read from a single sample in a study of T cell repertoires in cytomegalovirus infection. TCRdb re-called the reads through MiXCR, storing one row per CDR3 protein. The sample records approximately 910,000 distinct CDR3 sequences, approximately 30% being singletons. No antigen is known for these receptors. Sequences were derived from cultured CD8+ T cells from PBMCs, sampled from culture after CMV antigen stimulation. Receptors originate from a human donor in good health (CMV status not recorded). Some clones in this sample may be carry-over from other donors' samples. CDR3s include the opening cysteine and the closing phenylalanine or tryptophan. Each record gives: V gene, J gene, D gene, clone size, CDR3 DNA, CDR3 protein. A D gene is named only where the DNA matches it firmly. The listing skips clone size in some rows; elsewhere it reads once, few, many or a size class.

v_call: TRBV19
j_call: TRBJ2-1
d_call: -
clone_size: few
cdr3_nt: TGTGCCAGTAGCATGGGACCCCGCTTTGACAATGAGCAGTTCTTC
cdr3_aa: CASSMGPRFDNEQFF

v_call: TRBV5-8
j_call: TRBJ2-7
d_call: -
clone_size: few
cdr3_nt: TGTGCCAGCAGCTCCCCCGGACAGACCTCCTACGAGCAGTACTTC
cdr3_aa: CASSSPGQTSYEQYF

v_call: TRBV19
j_call: TRBJ1-5
d_call: TRBD1
clone_size: -
cdr3_nt: TGTGCCAGTAGTATGGATCGGGACAGGTTACAATCGCGACAGCCCCAGCATTTT
cdr3_aa: CASSMDRDRLQSRQPQHF

v_call: TRBV4-3
j_call: TRBJ2-5
d_call: TRBD2
clone_size: -
cdr3_nt: TGCGCCAGCAGCCAAGATCGGGGGGGAGTAGAGACCCAGTACTTC
cdr3_aa: CASSQDRGGVETQYF

v_call: TRBV9
j_call: TRBJ2-1
d_call: TRBD2
clone_size: few
cdr3_nt: TGTGCCAGCAGCGTTGGTGGGGGGGGATACAATGAGCAGTTCTTC
cdr3_aa: CASSVGGGGYNEQFF

v_call: TRBV12-5
j_call: TRBJ2-3
d_call: TRBD2
clone_size: -
cdr3_nt: TGTGCTAGTGGCCTTACCGGGACTAGCGGGGCTGATACGCAGTATTTT
cdr3_aa: CASGLTGTSGADTQYF

v_call: TRBV6-6
j_call: TRBJ1-5
d_call: TRBD1
clone_size: few
cdr3_nt: TGTGCCAGCAGTTACTCGAGGGGACAGGGATATCAGCCCCAGCATTTT
cdr3_aa: CASSYSRGQGYQPQHF

v_call: TRBV2
j_call: TRBJ2-3
d_call: -
clone_size: -
cdr3_nt: TGTGCCAGCAGTGATATCAAGAAGGCAGATACGCAGTATTTT
cdr3_aa: CASSDIKKADTQYF

v_call: TRBV7-2
j_call: TRBJ1-5
d_call: -
clone_size: few
cdr3_nt: TGTGCCAGCACCGTTCGGGGGGCCGATCAGCCCCAGCATTTT
cdr3_aa: CASTVRGADQPQHF

v_call: TRBV2
j_call: TRBJ2-6
d_call: -
clone_size: few
cdr3_nt: TGTGCCAGCGGGGAAGCAGGGGCCAACGTCCTGACTTTC
cdr3_aa: CASGEAGANVLTF

v_call: TRBV28
j_call: TRBJ2-4
d_call: TRBD2
clone_size: -
cdr3_nt: TGTGCCAGCAGTTTATCCCCGGGACTAGATAAAAACATTCAGTACTTC
cdr3_aa: CASSLSPGLDKNIQYF

v_call: TRBV24-1
j_call: TRBJ1-5
d_call: -
clone_size: -
cdr3_nt: TGTGCCACCAGTGACCTTCCCGACTTGGAGGCTAGCAATCAGCCCCAGCATTTT
cdr3_aa: CATSDLPDLEASNQPQHF

v_call: TRBV28
j_call: TRBJ2-1
d_call: -
clone_size: -
cdr3_nt: TGTGCCAGCAGTTTATCCCCGGGGTCTGAGCAGTTCTTC
cdr3_aa: CASSLSPGSEQFF

v_call: TRBV20-1
j_call: TRBJ1-1
d_call: TRBD1
clone_size: few
cdr3_nt: TGCAGTGCTAGAGGCAGGGGGAAAACTGAAGCTTTCTTT
cdr3_aa: CSARGRGKTEAFF

v_call: TRBV7-2
j_call: TRBJ2-3
d_call: -
clone_size: few
cdr3_nt: TGTGCCAGCAGCTTAACAACAGGGCGAAATCGTCTAGTGCCACATTTGGATACGCAGTATTTT
cdr3_aa: CASSLTTGRNRLVPHLDTQYF

v_call: TRBV4-1
j_call: TRBJ1-2
d_call: -
clone_size: -
cdr3_nt: TGCGCCAGCAGCCAAAGCCCCCAGGGAGCCGCTGCCTACACCTTC
cdr3_aa: CASSQSPQGAAAYTF

v_call: TRBV10-3
j_call: TRBJ1-4
d_call: TRBD1
clone_size: -
cdr3_nt: TGTGCCATCAGTGACCAGGGGGGGGGTGAAAAACTGTTTTTT
cdr3_aa: CAISDQGGGEKLFF

v_call: TRBV5-6
j_call: TRBJ2-7
d_call: -
clone_size: -
cdr3_nt: TGTGCCAGCAGCTCTCACAGGGCCGAGCAGTACTTC
cdr3_aa: CASSSHRAEQYF

v_call: TRBV29-1
j_call: TRBJ1-2
d_call: -
clone_size: -
cdr3_nt: TGCAGCCTGTGGGACCCAGGGAGGGGCTACACCTTC
cdr3_aa: CSLWDPGRGYTF

v_call: TRBV2
j_call: TRBJ2-1
d_call: TRBD2
clone_size: -
cdr3_nt: TGTGCCATCCCCCCCGAACGCGGGGGGGCCGCTGAGCAGTTCTTC
cdr3_aa: CAIPPERGGAAEQFF

v_call: TRBV28
j_call: TRBJ1-1
d_call: -
clone_size: few
cdr3_nt: TGTGCCAGCAGTTTAGGACAGCAGAACACTGAAGCTTTCTTT
cdr3_aa: CASSLGQQNTEAFF

v_call: TRBV6-5
j_call: TRBJ2-4
d_call: -
clone_size: few
cdr3_nt: TGTGCCAGCACCAGCAACCTAAACATTCAGTACTTC
cdr3_aa: CASTSNLNIQYF

v_call: TRBV11-3
j_call: TRBJ2-2
d_call: -
clone_size: -
cdr3_nt: TGTGCCAGCAGCTTAGCTCGAGGGGAGCTGTTTTTT
cdr3_aa: CASSLARGELFF

v_call: TRBV7-6
j_call: TRBJ2-3
d_call: -
clone_size: many
cdr3_nt: TGTGCCAGCAGCCCGGCCTTTGGCACAGATACGCAGTATTTT
cdr3_aa: CASSPAFGTDTQYF

v_call: TRBV6-2/TRBV6-3
j_call: TRBJ2-1
d_call: TRBD1
clone_size: -
cdr3_nt: TGTGCCAGCAGTTACTGGGACAGCTACAATGAGCAGTTCTTC
cdr3_aa: CASSYWDSYNEQFF

v_call: TRBV27
j_call: TRBJ2-3
d_call: TRBD2
clone_size: few
cdr3_nt: TGTGCCAGCAGTTTGGCGGGACTAGCGGGGAGCACAGATACGCAGTATTTT
cdr3_aa: CASSLAGLAGSTDTQYF

v_call: TRBV12-3/TRBV12-4
j_call: TRBJ1-5
d_call: -
clone_size: few
cdr3_nt: TGTGCCAGCAGTTTAATCAGGGATCAGCCCCAGCATTTT
cdr3_aa: CASSLIRDQPQHF

v_call: TRBV4-1
j_call: TRBJ2-3
d_call: -
clone_size: -
cdr3_nt: TGCGCCAGCAGCCACCTCGGTGGGGATCCGACAGATACGCAGTATTTT
cdr3_aa: CASSHLGGDPTDTQYF

v_call: TRBV5-1
j_call: TRBJ1-1
d_call: TRBD1
clone_size: -
cdr3_nt: TGCGCCAGCAGCTTTCGGGACAGGAACACTGAAGCTTTCTTT
cdr3_aa: CASSFRDRNTEAFF

v_call: TRBV27
j_call: TRBJ1-4
d_call: TRBD1
clone_size: -
cdr3_nt: TGTGCCAGCACCTCCTCAGGGGGCTTAAATGAAAAACTGTTTTTT
cdr3_aa: CASTSSGGLNEKLFF

v_call: TRBV19
j_call: TRBJ2-2
d_call: -
clone_size: few
cdr3_nt: TGTGCCAGTAGTATGTACGTAACGCCCACCGGGGAGCTGTTTTTT
cdr3_aa: CASSMYVTPTGELFF

v_call: TRBV19
j_call: TRBJ1-5
d_call: -
clone_size: once
cdr3_nt: TGTGCCAGTACCCGATCAGGCTCGATTTGGGAACAGCCCCAGCATTTT
cdr3_aa: CASTRSGSIWEQPQHF

v_call: TRBV12-3/TRBV12-4
j_call: TRBJ2-1
d_call: -
clone_size: -
cdr3_nt: TGTGCCAGCAGTATACCATTTAGCTCGGGTGAGCAGTTCTTC
cdr3_aa: CASSIPFSSGEQFF

v_call: TRBV6-2/TRBV6-3
j_call: TRBJ2-7
d_call: -
clone_size: -
cdr3_nt: TGTGCCAGCACCCACCTGCTTGACGAGCAGTACTTC
cdr3_aa: CASTHLLDEQYF

v_call: TRBV11-3
j_call: TRBJ2-2
d_call: TRBD1
clone_size: few
cdr3_nt: TGTGCCAGCAGTTCAACAGGGGGCTATTCCTCCACCGGGGAGCTGTTTTTT
cdr3_aa: CASSSTGGYSSTGELFF

v_call: TRBV7-3
j_call: TRBJ2-1
d_call: -
clone_size: many
cdr3_nt: TGTGCCAGCAGCTTCCTCGGGGAAAGCTACAATGAGCAGTTCTTC
cdr3_aa: CASSFLGESYNEQFF

v_call: TRBV6-2/TRBV6-3
j_call: TRBJ1-1
d_call: -
clone_size: -
cdr3_nt: TGTGCCAGCAGATTAGACGGCTCGGGGTTTGGCACCCTAGCTTTCTTT
cdr3_aa: CASRLDGSGFGTLAFF

v_call: TRBV19
j_call: TRBJ1-1
d_call: -
clone_size: -
cdr3_nt: TGTGCCAGTAGTATAGGGATTTTGGTGAACACTGAAGCTTTCTTT
cdr3_aa: CASSIGILVNTEAFF

v_call: TRBV15
j_call: TRBJ2-4
d_call: TRBD2
clone_size: -
cdr3_nt: TGTGCCACCAGCAGAGGCCGCGGGGGGGACATTCAGTACTTC
cdr3_aa: CATSRGRGGDIQYF

v_call: TRBV10-3
j_call: TRBJ2-5
d_call: -
clone_size: -
cdr3_nt: TGTGCCATCAGTGAGTCTGGGGGAGAAGAGACCCAGTACTTC
cdr3_aa: CAISESGGEETQYF

v_call: TRBV20-1
j_call: TRBJ2-3
d_call: TRBD1
clone_size: few
cdr3_nt: TGCAGTGCCTGGGACAGGGGCGCAGATACGCAGTATTTT
cdr3_aa: CSAWDRGADTQYF

v_call: TRBV27
j_call: TRBJ1-2
d_call: -
clone_size: -
cdr3_nt: TGTGCCAGCAGCGTAGCTAAGAACTATGGCTACACCTTC
cdr3_aa: CASSVAKNYGYTF

v_call: TRBV7-6
j_call: TRBJ1-6
d_call: -
clone_size: -
cdr3_nt: TGTGCCAGCAGCGCCCAGGACGGCCTAAGATCACCCCTCCACTTT
cdr3_aa: CASSAQDGLRSPLHF

v_call: TRBV25-1
j_call: TRBJ1-2
d_call: TRBD1
clone_size: -
cdr3_nt: TGTGCCAGCAGTGAATGGGAGGGGACAGGGGTCGACGGCTACACCTTC
cdr3_aa: CASSEWEGTGVDGYTF

v_call: TRBV7-2
j_call: TRBJ1-3
d_call: TRBD1
clone_size: many
cdr3_nt: TGTGCCAGCAGCAACAGGGGGCAGAGAGGAAACACCATATATTTT
cdr3_aa: CASSNRGQRGNTIYF

v_call: TRBV6-6
j_call: TRBJ2-2
d_call: TRBD2
clone_size: many
cdr3_nt: TGTGCCAGCAGTTACTACCCGGGGGGGCGAACCGGGGAGCTGTTTTTT
cdr3_aa: CASSYYPGGRTGELFF

v_call: TRBV10-2
j_call: TRBJ2-1
d_call: -
clone_size: -
cdr3_nt: TGCGCCAACAGTGAGTCAGGGAATGAGCAGTTCTTC
cdr3_aa: CANSESGNEQFF

v_call: TRBV11-1
j_call: TRBJ2-7
d_call: -
clone_size: once
cdr3_nt: TGTGCCAGCAGCCGTCGTGGGGGGCCCTACGAGCAGTACTTC
cdr3_aa: CASSRRGGPYEQYF

v_call: TRBV9
j_call: TRBJ2-2
d_call: -
clone_size: -
cdr3_nt: TGTGCCAGCAGCCTCAAGGCCGGGGAGCTGTTTTTT
cdr3_aa: CASSLKAGELFF

v_call: TRBV2
j_call: TRBJ2-2
d_call: -
clone_size: once
cdr3_nt: TGTGCCAGCAGTGAAGACGGCAGCACCGGGGAGCTGTTTTTT
cdr3_aa: CASSEDGSTGELFF

v_call: TRBV27
j_call: TRBJ2-3
d_call: TRBD1
clone_size: -
cdr3_nt: TGTGCCAGCAGTTTATCGCGGACGGGACAGACAGATACGCAGTATTTT
cdr3_aa: CASSLSRTGQTDTQYF

v_call: TRBV7-2
j_call: TRBJ1-5
d_call: TRBD1
clone_size: few
cdr3_nt: TGTGCCAGCAGCCTAGACAGGGGGCATAGCCAGCCCCAGCATTTT
cdr3_aa: CASSLDRGHSQPQHF

v_call: TRBV6-1
j_call: TRBJ2-7
d_call: -
clone_size: many
cdr3_nt: TGTGCCAGCAGTGAACTGGGATCTTCCTACGAGCAGTACTTC
cdr3_aa: CASSELGSSYEQYF

v_call: TRBV14
j_call: TRBJ1-6
d_call: -
clone_size: few
cdr3_nt: TGTGCCAGCAGCCAAGAGTACGCGGGCCTCCCCCTCCACTTT
cdr3_aa: CASSQEYAGLPLHF

v_call: TRBV15
j_call: TRBJ2-5
d_call: -
clone_size: -
cdr3_nt: TGTGCCACCAAGTCTGGGATAGGGCGTCAAGAGACCCAGTACTTC
cdr3_aa: CATKSGIGRQETQYF

v_call: TRBV27
j_call: TRBJ1-6
d_call: -
clone_size: -
cdr3_nt: TGTGCCAGCAGTTTATTCGCAGCATATAATTCACCCCTCCACTTT
cdr3_aa: CASSLFAAYNSPLHF

v_call: TRBV6-2/TRBV6-3
j_call: TRBJ2-1
d_call: TRBD2
clone_size: -
cdr3_nt: TGTGCCAGCAGCCTGCCCACTAGCGGGGGGGCAAGCTCCTACAATGAGCAGTTCTTC
cdr3_aa: CASSLPTSGGASSYNEQFF

v_call: TRBV7-9
j_call: TRBJ2-5
d_call: TRBD1
clone_size: few
cdr3_nt: TGTGCCAGCAGCGCGGCCGTGTCCAGGGGGCGAGAGACCCAGTACTTC
cdr3_aa: CASSAAVSRGRETQYF